This T cell receptor beta chain is drawn from a study of PD-L1 blockade in urothelial cancer. The sample's time point: pretreatment peripheral blood. The data were produced by immunoSEQ multiplex PCR, yet TCRdb's version contains in-frame clones alone and is incomplete. The sample has some 43,000 clones, around 84% seen once. CDR1 is MGHRA, CDR2 YSYEKL, per germline. The V segment lost 3 bases and the J segment 5 bases; nucleotides outside the gene matches: 10. There are 18 residues in the CDR3. Sequencing used PBMCs, obtained around atezolizumab (anti-PD-L1) treatment. This TCR was sampled from a man in his 60s with urothelial cancer. The gene calls are TRBV4-1 and TRBJ2-7; 16 nucleotides align to TRBD2. The CDR3, as DNA: TGCGCCAGCAGCCAGGCTCCCGGGACTAGCGGGGGGGCAAACGAGCAGTACTTC. It is translated as CASSQAPGTSGGANEQYF.